A single sample is the source of the 26 T cell receptor beta chains below, sequenced in a study of blood T cell repertoires in COVID-19 (dated by TCRdb to about 2020). Library preparation employed the immunoSEQ multiplex PCR assay. TCRdb's version of the immuneACCESS table is confined to in-frame rearrangements and falls short of the full clone set. An unresolved V gene accounts for under half of the shortfall where checked; the remainder is of unknown origin. The sample table lists 200,000 to 250,000 clones, 70% to 90% of them with a count of one. The ten largest clones represent 2.9% of the sample. Source material: peripheral blood. The receptors here all came from a man aged 50 to 60 who had recovered from COVID-19.

Of note for this clone: Relative to the germline gene, one junction end is altered; a read error may explain this. The chain has TRBV27 and TRBJ2-1, with D perhaps TRBD1 (6 bases). CDR1 MNHEY and CDR2 SMNVEV come from the germline V gene (reference sequence). The CDR3 runs to 13 residues. As DNA, the CDR3 is TGTGCCAGCAGTTCATCAACCCAGGGGACCCTTGTCTTC. Its protein product is CASSSSTQGTLVF.

V is TRBV7-9 and J is TRBJ1-4; perhaps TRBD1 as D (6 bases). The V end was cut by 1 base, the J end by 5 bases, with 14 bases between. Germline V gene data show CDR1 as SEHNR and CDR2 as FQNEAQ (reference sequence). The CDR3 loop spans 16 amino acids. CDR3 sequence reads: CASSLGETGRNEKLFF. In DNA form, the CDR3 reads TGTGCCAGCAGCTTAGGAGAGACAGGAAGAAATGAAAAACTGTTTTTT. Variable domain in full (rest from reference TRBV7-9 and TRBJ1-4): DTGVSQNPRHKITKRGQNVTFRCDPISEHNRLYWYRQTLGQGPEFLTYFQNEAQLEKSRLLSDRFSAERPKGSFSTLEIQRTEQGDSAMYLCASSLGETGRNEKLFFGSGTQLSVL.

The chain has TRBV5-1 and TRBJ1-5; D might be TRBD1 (5 bases). Germline V gene data show CDR1 as SGHRS and CDR2 as YFSETQ. The V end lost 3 bases, the J end lost 3 bases, and 13 bases lay between the germline ends. The CDR3 spans 15 residues. As DNA, the CDR3 is TGCGCCAGCAGCTCAGCAGGGAATCCCAATCAGCCCCAGCATTTT. It codes for CASSSAGNPNQPQHF.

The chain carries TRBV24-1 and TRBJ2-3, with 9 bases aligning to TRBD2. This CDR3 has 16 amino acids. J lost 3 bases, V lost 0 bases, and 3 bases had no gene match. From germline, CDR1 is KGHDR and CDR2 SFDVKD. CDR3 sequence reads: CATSDLRREGTDTQYF. CDR3 bases: TGTGCCACCAGTGATTTGAGGCGGGAGGGGACAGATACGCAGTATTTT.

The chain carries TRBV10-2 and TRBJ2-7; a possible D gene is TRBD1 (6 bases). Trimming cost V 5 bases and J 3 bases, with 14 bases left between them. Per the germline V gene, CDR1 is WSHSY and CDR2 is SAAADI. This CDR3 is built from 14 residues. The CDR3 here is CASSYTEGGYEQYF. CDR3 sequence (DNA): TGCGCCAGCAGTTATACAGAAGGGGGCTACGAGCAGTACTTC.

This clone was seen a handful of times. The rearrangement uses TRBV15 and TRBJ1-4; TRBD1 might be the D (6 bases). V was cut by 1 base and J by 1 base, with 10 bases left in between. The germline gives CDR1 LNHNV, CDR2 YYDKDF (reference sequence). CDR3 length: 16 amino acids. CDR3 in amino acids: CATSRGDRLTNEKLFF. For the CDR3, the DNA is TGTGCCACCAGCAGAGGCGACAGGCTAACTAATGAAAAACTGTTTTTT.

The chain couples TRBV14 to TRBJ2-1; 13 bases fit TRBD2. From germline, CDR1 is SGHDN and CDR2 FVKESK. The junction had 5 bases not matched to a gene; V was cut back by 6 bases and J by 6 bases. The CDR3 runs to 15 residues. The CDR3 spells CASRLAGGPINEQFF. Written as DNA, the CDR3 is TGTGCCAGCAGACTAGCGGGAGGGCCTATCAATGAGCAGTTCTTC.

The gene calls are TRBV5-4 and TRBJ2-5; 7 bases align to TRBD2. Germline CDR1 is SGHNT and CDR2 is YYREEE (reference sequence). CDR3 size: 14 residues. The J segment lost 2 bases and the V segment lost 4 bases, leaving 5 bases of the junction unmatched. CDR3 DNA: TGTGCCAGCAGCCCACGGGGGGAGCAAGAGACCCAGTACTTC. Protein: CASSPRGEQETQYF.

A single count supports this clone. The sample has other DNA sequences that encode this CDR3 too. The rearrangement uses TRBV27 and TRBJ2-3; 8 bases map to TRBD1. CDR1 and CDR2 from the germline V gene are MNHEY and SMNVEV (reference sequence). V lost 6 bases, J lost 3 bases, and 2 bases stayed unmatched. CDR3 length: 13 amino acids. CDR3 amino acids: CASRNRGTDTQYF. The CDR3 DNA reads TGTGCCAGCAGGAACAGGGGGACAGATACGCAGTATTTT.

The V and J genes are TRBV2 and TRBJ2-1; TRBD1 matches at 9 bases. J lost 6 bases, V lost 4 bases, and 7 bases had no gene match. The CDR3 runs 15 residues. Germline V gives CDR1 SNHLY, CDR2 FYNNEI. Written as DNA, the CDR3 is TGTGCCAGCAGTGTTCACAGGGGGCCTGGCAATGAGCAGTTCTTC. It yields the protein CASSVHRGPGNEQFF.

This clone was observed once. This sequence joins TRBV4-1 and TRBJ2-3; 7 nucleotides line up with TRBD2. CDR1 MGHRA and CDR2 YSYEKL come from the germline V gene. The V and J ends lost 6 bases and 1 base, in that order; junction bases with no gene match: 7. CDR3 length equals 15 residues. CDR3 in DNA: TGCGCCAGCAGTGGAGCGGGAAGGGGCACAGATACGCAGTATTTT. Amino acid sequence: CASSGAGRGTDTQYF.

This clone has more than one count but fewer than ten. The rearrangement uses TRBV6-5 and TRBJ2-1; maybe TRBD2 (6 bases). V lost 6 bases and J lost 9, with 21 bases in between. The CDR3 loop spans 15 amino acids. The V gene's germline CDR1 is MNHEY and CDR2 SVGAGI. CDR3 coding DNA: TGTGCCAGCAGACAAACCGGGACTCCTGGACGTGAGCAGTTCTTC. Protein product: CASRQTGTPGREQFF.

CDR3 protein: CASTHFSYEQYF. The CDR3 DNA sequence: TGTGCCAGCACCCATTTTTCCTACGAGCAGTACTTC. V usage is TRBV6-5 and J usage is TRBJ2-7; D uncertain. Germline CDR1 is MNHEY and CDR2 is SVGAGI. V shed 7 bases and J shed 1 base, with 8 bases lying between them. The CDR3 runs 12 residues.

V and J are TRBV7-7 and TRBJ1-3; D call uncertain. The germline V gene has CDR1 SSHAT and CDR2 FNYEAQ (reference sequence). The CDR3 length is 15 residues. V shed 4 bases and J shed 0 bases, with 10 bases lying between them. CDR3 sequence: CASSSPHYSGNTIYF. In DNA, the CDR3 is TGTGCCAGCAGCTCCCCTCACTACTCTGGAAACACCATATATTTT.

V gene TRBV30 combines with J gene TRBJ1-4; no definite D call. Germline V CDR1 and CDR2: GTSNPN, SVGIG (reference sequence). V was trimmed by 4 bases and J by 4 bases, leaving 13 bases between them. The CDR3 extends over 14 amino acids. The DNA of the CDR3 is TGTGCCTGGATTTTCATGCAGTATAATGAAAAACTGTTTTTT. This gives the protein CAWIFMQYNEKLFF. Full variable domain (rest looked up from reference TRBV30 and TRBJ1-4): SQTIHQWPATLVQPVGSPLSLECTVEGTSNPNLYWYRQAAGRGLQLLFYSVGIGQISSEVPQNLSASRPQDRQFILSSKKLLLSDSGFYLCAWIFMQYNEKLFFGSGTQLSVL.

This clone was observed a few times. V and J are TRBV19 and TRBJ2-6, with 8 bases matching TRBD1. Germline loops: CDR1 LNHDA, CDR2 SQIVND (reference sequence). The CDR3 is 16 residues long. The V segment lost 0 bases and the J segment 4 bases; nucleotides outside the gene matches: 2. The CDR3 DNA is TGTGCCAGTAGTATAGACAGGGGGCCCGGGGCCAACGTCCTGACTTTC. Amino acids: CASSIDRGPGANVLTF.

CDR3 nucleotides: TGTGCCAGCAGCAGGGACAGGGAAGCCGGGGAGCTGTTTTTT. Translation gives CASSRDREAGELFF. This rearrangement joins TRBV7-8 to TRBJ2-2; 9 nucleotides match TRBD1. The CDR3 covers 14 residues. Trimming removed 5 bases from V and 6 bases from J; junction bases left unmatched: 4. Germline CDR1 reads SGHVS; CDR2 reads FQNEAQ.

The chain employs TRBV9 and TRBJ2-1; TRBD2 agrees at 7 bases. The V and J ends lost 0 bases and 2 bases, in that order; junction bases with no gene match: 5. CDR1 is SGDLS, CDR2 YYNGEE, per germline. CDR3 size: 16 residues. The CDR3 spells CASSVGGEGAYNEQFF. CDR3 nucleotide sequence: TGTGCCAGCAGCGTAGGCGGGGAGGGCGCCTACAATGAGCAGTTCTTC.

In DNA form, the CDR3 reads TGTGCCAGCAGTAATCAGGGAGGTTACACAGATACGCAGTATTTT. It is translated as CASSNQGGYTDTQYF. The chain recombines TRBV6-5 with TRBJ2-3; D is perhaps TRBD2 (6 bases). This CDR3 contains 15 residues. The V end lost 5 bases, the J end lost 2 bases, and 14 bases lay between the germline ends. CDR1 and CDR2 (germline): MNHEY, SVGAGI.

The chain couples TRBV28 to TRBJ2-6, with no clear D. Trimming cost V 6 bases and J 0 bases, with 6 bases left between them. Germline V lookup: CDR1 MDHEN, CDR2 SYDVKM. The CDR3 runs to 14 residues. CDR3 sequence (DNA): TGTGCCAGCAGCCCGGGCTCTGGGGCCAACGTCCTGACTTTC. Amino acid sequence: CASSPGSGANVLTF.

This rearrangement joins TRBV24-1 to TRBJ2-5; D not certain. Per the germline V gene, CDR1 is KGHDR and CDR2 is SFDVKD. V dropped 0 bases and J dropped 7 bases, with 14 bases sitting between them. The CDR3 is 15 amino acids. CDR3 loop: CATSDLDGSMRTQYF. CDR3 in DNA: TGTGCCACCAGTGATTTGGACGGGTCGATGAGGACCCAGTACTTC.

The V call is TRBV30, the J call TRBJ1-3; TRBD1 matches 7 bases. V lost 5 bases to trimming and J lost 1 base; unmatched junction nucleotides: 2. The CDR3 is made up of 13 amino acids. Germline V CDR1 and CDR2: GTSNPN, SVGIG (reference sequence). The CDR3 loop reads CAWQTGSGNTIYF. CDR3 in DNA: TGTGCCTGGCAGACAGGGTCTGGAAACACCATATATTTT.

The chain joins TRBV16 to TRBJ2-1; 15 bases fit TRBD2. Germline CDR1 is KGHSY and CDR2 is FQNENV. V lost 2 bases, J lost 5 bases, and 4 bases stayed unmatched. The CDR3 has 17 amino acids. CDR3 sequence reads: CASSQRGLAGGNNEQFF. Written as DNA, the CDR3 is TGTGCCAGCAGCCAAAGGGGACTAGCGGGAGGAAACAATGAGCAGTTCTTC.

This clone is a singleton in its sample. The chain links TRBV7-9 to TRBJ1-2, with D unresolved. The CDR3 has 13 residues. Germline CDR1 is SEHNR and CDR2 is FQNEAQ (reference sequence). The V gene lost 0 bases and the J gene lost 4 bases, with 6 bases spanning the gap. In DNA, the CDR3 is TGTGCCAGCAGCTTAGCCGTTTCCTATGGCTACACCTTC. As protein: CASSLAVSYGYTF.

This chain connects TRBV7-2 to TRBJ1-5; D is undetermined. The germline V and J ends were trimmed by 6 bases and 0 bases, with 9 bases remaining between them. The CDR3 totals 14 residues. Germline V gene lookup returns CDR1 SGHTA and CDR2 FQGNSA. CDR3 sequence: CASSRASSNQPQHF. For the CDR3, the DNA is TGTGCCAGCAGTAGAGCCTCTAGCAATCAGCCCCAGCATTTT.

This chain joins TRBV5-5 and TRBJ2-1, with D possibly matching TRBD1 (6 bases). V was trimmed by 0 bases and J by 0 bases, leaving 16 bases between them. The CDR3 covers 18 residues. CDR1 and CDR2 (germline): SGHKS, YYEKEE (reference sequence). The CDR3 nucleotides are TGTGCCAGCAGCTTGGGGGGGCTTCGGACAGTCTCCTACAATGAGCAGTTCTTC. Its protein product is CASSLGGLRTVSYNEQFF.